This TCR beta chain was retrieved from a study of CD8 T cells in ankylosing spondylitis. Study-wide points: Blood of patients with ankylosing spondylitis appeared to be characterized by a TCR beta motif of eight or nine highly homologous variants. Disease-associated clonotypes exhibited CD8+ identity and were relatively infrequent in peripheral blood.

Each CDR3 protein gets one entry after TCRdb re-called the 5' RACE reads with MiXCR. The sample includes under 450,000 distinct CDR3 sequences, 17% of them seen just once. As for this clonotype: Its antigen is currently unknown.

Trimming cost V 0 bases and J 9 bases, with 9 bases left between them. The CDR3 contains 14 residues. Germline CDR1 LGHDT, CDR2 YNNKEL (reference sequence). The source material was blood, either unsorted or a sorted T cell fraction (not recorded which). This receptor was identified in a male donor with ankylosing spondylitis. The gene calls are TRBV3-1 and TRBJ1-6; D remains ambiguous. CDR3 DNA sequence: TGTGCCAGCAGCCAAGATATGACCATTTCACCCCTCCACTTT. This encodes CASSQDMTISPLHF.